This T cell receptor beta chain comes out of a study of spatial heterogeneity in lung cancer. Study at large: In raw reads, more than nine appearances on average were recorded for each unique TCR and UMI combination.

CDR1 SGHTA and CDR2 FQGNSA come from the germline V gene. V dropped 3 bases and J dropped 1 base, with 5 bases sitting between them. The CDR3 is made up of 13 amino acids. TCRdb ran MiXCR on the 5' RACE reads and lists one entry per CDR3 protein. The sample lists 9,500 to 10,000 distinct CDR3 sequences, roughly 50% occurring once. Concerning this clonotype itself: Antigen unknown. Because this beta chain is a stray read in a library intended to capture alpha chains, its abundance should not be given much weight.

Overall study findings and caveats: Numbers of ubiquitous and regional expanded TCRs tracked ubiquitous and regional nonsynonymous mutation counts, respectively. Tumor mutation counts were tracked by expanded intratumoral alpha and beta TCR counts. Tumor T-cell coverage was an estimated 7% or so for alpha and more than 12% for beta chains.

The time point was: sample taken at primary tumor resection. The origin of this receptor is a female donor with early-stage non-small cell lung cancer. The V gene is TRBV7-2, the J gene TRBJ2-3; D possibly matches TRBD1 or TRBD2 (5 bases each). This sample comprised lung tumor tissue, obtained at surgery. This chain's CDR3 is CASSLGRTDTQYF. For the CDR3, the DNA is TGTGCCAGCAGCTTGGGACGCACAGATACGCAGTATTTT.